The subject of this entry is one T cell receptor (beta chain). This sample was included in a study of blood T cell repertoires in COVID-19. Study background: Material from acute and convalescent COVID-19 was sourced from the United States, Italy and Spain. From T cells, B-cell-depleted T cells, or PBMCs came the material, which was cDNA or gDNA.

The germline CDR1 and CDR2 sequences are SGDLS and YYNGEE. With 2 bases clipped from V and 2 bases from J, the junction kept 4 bases outside the gene matches. The length of the CDR3 is 16 residues. Ages ranged from roughly 18 to 95 years, with residence in 24 US areas. Recovery meant two consecutive negative NP/OP PCR tests, professional clearance, or resolved symptoms. Libraries were prepared by immunoSEQ multiplex PCR; TCRdb keeps only in-frame clonotypes and omits some of them. The sample yields some 160,000 clones, over 75% seen once. The source is a woman aged 50 to 65 who had recovered from COVID-19. The gene calls are TRBV9 and TRBJ2-3; 11 nucleotides align to TRBD2. Sequencing used PBMCs or T cells enriched from blood (not recorded which). The CDR3 DNA follows: TGTGCCAGCAGCGTCCTAGCGGGGGGATTCACAGATACGCAGTATTTT. It specifies CASSVLAGGFTDTQYF.